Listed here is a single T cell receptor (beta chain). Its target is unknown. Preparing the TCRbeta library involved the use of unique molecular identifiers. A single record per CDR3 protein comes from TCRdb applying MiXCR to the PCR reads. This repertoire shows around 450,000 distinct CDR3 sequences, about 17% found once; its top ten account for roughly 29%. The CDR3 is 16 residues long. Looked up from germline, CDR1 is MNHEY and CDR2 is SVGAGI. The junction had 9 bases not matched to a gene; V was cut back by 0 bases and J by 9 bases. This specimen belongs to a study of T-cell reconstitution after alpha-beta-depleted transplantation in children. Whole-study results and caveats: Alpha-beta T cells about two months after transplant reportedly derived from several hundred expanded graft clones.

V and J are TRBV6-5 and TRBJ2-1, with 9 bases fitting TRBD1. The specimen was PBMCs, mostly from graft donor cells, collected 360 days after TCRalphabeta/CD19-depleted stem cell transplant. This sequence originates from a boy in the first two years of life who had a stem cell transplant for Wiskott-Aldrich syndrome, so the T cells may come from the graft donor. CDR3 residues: CASSYSMGQGGGEQFF. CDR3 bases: TGTGCCAGCAGTTACTCGATGGGACAGGGTGGTGGTGAGCAGTTCTTC.